This T cell receptor (beta chain) was found in a study of control samples from healthy donors and cancer patients. Germline V lookup: CDR1 KGHDR, CDR2 SFDVKD. Trimming at V came to 11 bases and at J to 1 base, leaving 9 bases not matched to a gene. The CDR3 is made up of 14 amino acids. Repertoires were generated with immunoSEQ multiplex PCR, while TCRdb's copy carries only in-frame clones and drops some. The sample has 350,000 to 450,000 clones, 80% to 95% seen once. The material sequenced was PBMCs. The TCR was taken from a man aged 35-49 years with head and neck cancer. V is TRBV24-1 and J is TRBJ2-7, with 8 bases matching TRBD1. The DNA of the CDR3 is TGTGCCAGGGACGACAGGGGTCAGTCCTACGAGCAGTACTTC. Its translation is CARDDRGQSYEQYF.